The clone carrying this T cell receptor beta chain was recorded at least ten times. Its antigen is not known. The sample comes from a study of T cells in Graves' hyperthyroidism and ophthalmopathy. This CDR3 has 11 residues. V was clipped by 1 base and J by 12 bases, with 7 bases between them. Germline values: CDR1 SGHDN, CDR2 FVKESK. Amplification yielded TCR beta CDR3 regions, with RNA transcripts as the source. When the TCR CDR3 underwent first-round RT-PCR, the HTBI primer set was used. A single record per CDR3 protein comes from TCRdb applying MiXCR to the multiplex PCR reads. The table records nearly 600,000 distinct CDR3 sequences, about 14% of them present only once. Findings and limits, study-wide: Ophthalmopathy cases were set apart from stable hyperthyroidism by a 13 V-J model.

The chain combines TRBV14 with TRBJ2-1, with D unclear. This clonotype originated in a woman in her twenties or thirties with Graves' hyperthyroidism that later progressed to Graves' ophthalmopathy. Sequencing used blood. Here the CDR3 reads CASSQVSWQFF. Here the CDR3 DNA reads TGTGCCAGCAGCCAAGTTAGTTGGCAGTTCTTC.